Shown below are 20 T cell receptor beta chains from a single sample sequenced in a study of shared clonotypes between healthy human individuals (dated by TCRdb to 2020 to 2021). Library preparation employed the immunoSEQ multiplex PCR assay. The table comes from immuneACCESS by way of TCRdb, which keeps in-frame sequences with V and J called. Part of the clones is missing from these tables; in studies checked, under half for an unresolved V gene and the rest for unknown reasons. Across this sample there are 400,000 to 600,000 clones, with roughly 79% seen only once. The ten largest clones capture approximately 13% of the sample. Material for sequencing was PBMCs. These receptor sequences come from a woman aged 40-49 years in good health. Some clones in this sample may be carry-over from other donors' samples.

This chain links TRBV11-2 with TRBJ2-7, with 10 bases lining up with TRBD1. CDR3 size: 17 residues. The V gene's germline CDR1 is SGHAT and CDR2 FQNNGV. V dropped 4 bases and J dropped 5; count of bases not matched to a gene: 14. The CDR3 spells CASSSISKGQGRNEQYF. The CDR3 DNA follows: TGTGCCAGCAGCTCTATCTCCAAGGGACAGGGGAGGAACGAGCAGTACTTC. Full variable domain (rest looked up from reference TRBV11-2 and TRBJ2-7): EAGVAQSPRYKIIEKRQSVAFWCNPISGHATLYWYQQILGQGPKLLIQFQNNGVVDDSQLPKDRFSAERLKGVDSTLKIQPAKLEDSAVYLCASSSISKGQGRNEQYFGPGTRLTVT.

As regards this clone: Other DNA sequences in this sample translate to the same CDR3. The genes are TRBV9 and TRBJ2-7; 9 positions match TRBD1. The germline V gene encodes CDR1 SGDLS and CDR2 YYNGEE. V shed 0 bases and J 2 bases; nucleotides not matched to a gene: 0. The CDR3 runs to 14 residues. This CDR3 is CASSVGQGAYEQYF. DNA for the CDR3: TGTGCCAGCAGCGTAGGACAGGGGGCCTACGAGCAGTACTTC.

This clone appeared a few times. This chain uses TRBV7-9 with TRBJ2-1, with D possibly TRBD2 on 6 matching bases. The CDR3 runs to 15 residues. Trimming took 7 bases from V and 8 from J, leaving 21 bases between them. Germline V lookup: CDR1 SEHNR, CDR2 FQNEAQ (reference sequence). The DNA of the CDR3 is TGTGCCAGCAAGTCGGGGGAGAAGGAAACGCATGAGCAGTTCTTC. Its translation is CASKSGEKETHEQFF.

This clone has a handful of counts. V gene TRBV23-1 combines with J gene TRBJ2-7; tentatively, D is TRBD1 or TRBD2 (5 bases each). TRBV23-1 is flagged as an ORF with uncertain function. This CDR3 has 15 residues. The ends were cut back, 3 bases at V and 2 bases at J, with 14 bases in the middle. The CDR3 sequence: CASSQGVDRAYEQYF. The CDR3 nucleotides are TGCGCCAGCAGTCAGGGGGTGGACCGAGCCTACGAGCAGTACTTC.

This clone was counted a few times. The CDR3 nucleotides read TGTGCCTGGAGTGGTCAGGGCGGTCAGTACTTC. This sequence encodes CAWSGQGGQYF. The rearrangement joins TRBV30 to TRBJ2-4; the D gene is possibly TRBD1 (5 bases). V was pared by 1 base and J by 12 bases, with 10 bases between. In germline, CDR1 is GTSNPN, CDR2 SVGIG (reference sequence). This CDR3 contains 11 residues.

The gene calls are TRBV28 and TRBJ2-7; tentatively, D is TRBD1 (6 bases). V shed 7 bases and J shed 3 bases, with 19 bases lying between them. The V gene's germline CDR1 is MDHEN and CDR2 SYDVKM. CDR3 length equals 15 residues. CDR3 sequence: CASTFLRGGHYEQYF. In DNA, the CDR3 is TGTGCCAGCACTTTCCTTCGAGGGGGACACTACGAGCAGTACTTC. Drawing the rest from reference TRBV28 and TRBJ2-7, the complete variable domain is DVKVTQSSRYLVKRTGEKVFLECVQDMDHENMFWYRQDPGLGLRLIYFSYDVKMKEKGDIPEGYSVSREKKERFSLILESASTNQTSMYLCASTFLRGGHYEQYFGPGTRLTVT.

The chain has TRBV5-1 and TRBJ1-4; D gene unclear. Trimming stripped 0 bases from V and 8 bases from J, with 8 bases between. Looked up from germline, CDR1 is SGHRS and CDR2 is YFSETQ. This CDR3 has 13 amino acids. CDR3 bases: TGCGCCAGCAGCTTGGCTGGAGCAGAAAAACTGTTTTTT. Its translation is CASSLAGAEKLFF.

The chain combines TRBV30 with TRBJ2-5; 14 bases are shared with TRBD2. The end of the DNA fits TRBJ2-7 better, so the J call may be wrong. CDR1 GTSNPN and CDR2 SVGIG come from the germline V gene (reference sequence). This CDR3 has 14 residues. This CDR3 reads CAWSGLAGGDEQYF. CDR3 in DNA: TGTGCCTGGAGTGGACTAGCGGGAGGGGACGAGCAGTACTTC.

The chain has TRBV7-8 and TRBJ1-5; a possible D gene is TRBD1 (5 bases). Germline V gene lookup returns CDR1 SGHVS and CDR2 FQNEAQ. This CDR3 comprises 15 residues. Trimming stripped 1 base from V and 9 bases from J, with 16 bases between. Written as DNA, the CDR3 is TGTGCCAGCAGCTTAGAGGGACTGGTGGAACGGCCCCAGCATTTT. Encoded protein: CASSLEGLVERPQHF.

V usage is TRBV28 and J usage is TRBJ2-1; 7 positions match TRBD2. Germline V gene sequence: CDR1 MDHEN, CDR2 SYDVKM. The CDR3 spans 14 residues. V lost 10 bases, J lost 3 bases, and 9 bases stayed unmatched. The chain's CDR3 is CATVLGTNYNEQFF. Written as DNA, the CDR3 is TGTGCCACCGTCCTCGGGACTAACTACAATGAGCAGTTCTTC.

The rearrangement joins TRBV7-2 to TRBJ2-7; 9 nucleotides align to TRBD1. With 5 bases clipped from V and 4 bases from J, the junction kept 12 bases outside the gene matches. Germline CDR1 SGHTA, CDR2 FQGNSA. There are 16 residues in the CDR3. The CDR3 reads CASSRTGQGTTYEQYF. CDR3 in DNA: TGTGCCAGCAGCCGCACTGGACAGGGGACTACGTACGAGCAGTACTTC.

The chain joins TRBV9 to TRBJ2-1; a possible D gene is TRBD2 (5 bases). The germline V and J ends were trimmed by 3 bases and 0 bases, with 16 bases remaining between them. Germline-derived CDR1 and CDR2 are SGDLS and YYNGEE. The CDR3 totals 17 residues. DNA of the CDR3: TGTGCCAGCAGCGCCGGGGTCATTAGGGACTCCTACAATGAGCAGTTCTTC. This encodes CASSAGVIRDSYNEQFF. Looking up the rest from reference TRBV9 and TRBJ2-1 gives the full variable domain: DSGVTQTPKHLITATGQRVTLRCSPRSGDLSVYWYQQSLDQGLQFLIQYYNGEERAKGNILERFSAQQFPDLHSELNLSSLELGDSALYFCASSAGVIRDSYNEQFFGPGTRLTVL.

The chain uses TRBV5-1 and TRBJ2-6; possibly TRBD1 for D (6 bases). Trimming pared 0 bases from V and 2 bases from J, leaving 6 bases between. The CDR3 contains 15 residues. Germline V gene data show CDR1 as SGHRS and CDR2 as YFSETQ. This CDR3 reads CASSLGGPGANVLTF. As DNA, the CDR3 is TGCGCCAGCAGCTTGGGGGGGCCTGGGGCCAACGTCCTGACTTTC.

The chain links TRBV19 to TRBJ1-1, with D possibly TRBD1 on 5 matching bases. The V end was cut by 5 bases, the J end by 1 base, with 14 bases between. The germline gives CDR1 LNHDA, CDR2 SQIVND (reference sequence). The CDR3 spans 15 residues. In DNA form, the CDR3 reads TGTGCCAGTAGTTTCGTAAGCGGGGGGAACACTGAAGCTTTCTTT. This encodes CASSFVSGGNTEAFF. The full variable domain, completed using reference TRBV19 and TRBJ1-1, is DGGITQSPKYLFRKEGQNVTLSCEQNLNHDAMYWYRQDPGQGLRLIYYSQIVNDFQKGDIAEGYSVSREKKESFPLTVTSAQKNPTAFYLCASSFVSGGNTEAFFGQGTRLTVV.

The V and J genes are TRBV4-2 and TRBJ2-1; 12 bases align to TRBD2. V lost 0 bases and J lost 15; bases outside the gene matches: 3. Germline V gene data show CDR1 as LGHNA and CDR2 as YNFKEQ. This CDR3 spans 13 amino acids. DNA of the CDR3: TGTGCCAGCAGCCAAGAGACTAGCGGGAGACTGTTCTTC. Translated, it gives CASSQETSGRLFF.

The chain carries TRBV9 and TRBJ2-1, with 11 bases aligning to TRBD2. Germline values: CDR1 SGDLS, CDR2 YYNGEE. J was trimmed by 0 bases and V by 0 bases; bases with no gene match: 2. The CDR3 has 17 amino acids. The CDR3 protein is CASSVALAGVSYNEQFF. In DNA form, the CDR3 reads TGTGCCAGCAGCGTAGCACTAGCGGGAGTCTCCTACAATGAGCAGTTCTTC.

The rearrangement links TRBV5-4 to TRBJ2-2; perhaps D is TRBD1 or TRBD2 (7 bases each). Trimming removed 3 bases at V and 5 bases at J, with 14 bases between. Per the germline V gene, CDR1 is SGHNT and CDR2 is YYREEE (reference sequence). CDR3 size: 15 residues. The CDR3 loop reads CASSWEGAGTGELFF. Here the CDR3 DNA reads TGTGCCAGCAGCTGGGAGGGGGCCGGAACCGGGGAGCTGTTTTTT. Based on the CDR3 plus reference TRBV5-4 and TRBJ2-2, the full variable domain is ETGVTQSPTHLIKTRGQQVTLRCSSQSGHNTVSWYQQALGQGPQFIFQYYREEENGRGNFPPRFSGLQFPNYSSELNVNALELDDSALYLCASSWEGAGTGELFFGEGSRLTVL.

This clone occurred a few times. This sequence joins TRBV28 and TRBJ2-1, with 11 bases matching TRBD2. Unmatched junction bases numbered 13, after V lost 7 bases and J lost 8 bases. In germline, CDR1 is MDHEN, CDR2 SYDVKM. This CDR3 is built from 16 residues. CDR3 sequence: CASTLTSGNTLHEQFF. The CDR3 DNA sequence: TGTGCCAGCACCCTGACTAGCGGGAATACGTTGCATGAGCAGTTCTTC.

The V gene is TRBV5-1, the J gene TRBJ1-3, with D possibly matching TRBD1 (6 bases). Germline V gene sequence: CDR1 SGHRS, CDR2 YFSETQ. The CDR3 sequence is 14 residues long. V was trimmed by 4 bases and J by 4 bases, leaving 12 bases between them. CDR3 amino acids: CASSEQGWGNTIYF. Here the CDR3 DNA reads TGCGCCAGCAGCGAACAGGGTTGGGGAAACACCATATATTTT. The variable domain in full, completed from reference TRBV5-1 and TRBJ1-3, reads KAGVTQTPRYLIKTRGQQVTLSCSPISGHRSVSWYQQTPGQGLQFLFEYFSETQRNKGNFPGRFSGRQFSNSRSEMNVSTLELGDSALYLCASSEQGWGNTIYFGEGSWLTVV.

The genes are TRBV28 and TRBJ1-2; maybe TRBD1 (6 bases). CDR1 and CDR2 from the germline V gene are MDHEN and SYDVKM. Trimming shortened V by 7 bases and J by 0 bases, and 18 bases separated the two germline ends. The CDR3 has 16 amino acids. CDR3 coding DNA: TGTGCCAGCAATGGGGGGGCCTACCTAGCTAACTATGGCTACACCTTC. Residues: CASNGGAYLANYGYTF.